This is a list of T cell receptor beta chains from one sample in a study of blood T cells in healthy people across ages. From the 5' RACE reads, TCRdb called clonotypes with MiXCR, one entry per CDR3 protein. The sample yields around 990,000 distinct CDR3 sequences, 25% seen once. The same sample was also studied in work on T cells of mothers and their children.

Sequencing was performed on blood. Receptors were obtained from a girl between 2 and 10 years old in good health. Each CDR3 is given without its conserved first and last residue. The order of the fields is J gene, clone size, V gene, CDR3 protein. Clone size is not always given. Where it is, it says once, few, many or a class for expanded clones.

J gene: TRBJ2-2
clone size: -
V gene: TRBV14
CDR3 protein: ASSLLPGLAGTGELF

J gene: -
clone size: -
V gene: TRBV28
CDR3 protein: ASSLWRGVHNEQF

J gene: TRBJ2-4
clone size: -
V gene: TRBV28
CDR3 protein: ASSSTGYKNIQY

J gene: TRBJ2-5
clone size: few
V gene: TRBV12-3/TRBV12-4
CDR3 protein: ASSSSGSELKTQY

J gene: TRBJ2-5
clone size: few
V gene: TRBV7-9
CDR3 protein: ASSDRWSETQY

J gene: TRBJ2-1
clone size: -
V gene: TRBV27
CDR3 protein: ASRRQGTYNEQF

J gene: TRBJ1-3
clone size: -
V gene: TRBV28
CDR3 protein: ASSISRGSGNTIY

J gene: -
clone size: -
V gene: TRBV20-1
CDR3 protein: SALPRDRIYEQY

J gene: TRBJ1-2
clone size: few
V gene: TRBV4-2
CDR3 protein: ASSQDRAINYGYT

J gene: TRBJ2-7
clone size: few
V gene: TRBV20-1
CDR3 protein: SARDLAGGAYEQY

J gene: TRBJ2-7
clone size: many
V gene: TRBV9
CDR3 protein: ASSVDRDSSYEQY

J gene: TRBJ2-2
clone size: -
V gene: TRBV4-2
CDR3 protein: ASSQVGGSNTGELF

J gene: TRBJ1-1
clone size: -
V gene: TRBV2
CDR3 protein: ASRWNTEAF

J gene: TRBJ2-5
clone size: once
V gene: TRBV20-1
CDR3 protein: SARATGLDGTQY

J gene: TRBJ2-7
clone size: few
V gene: TRBV20-1
CDR3 protein: SAPKQGSYEQY

J gene: TRBJ2-4
clone size: -
V gene: TRBV20-1
CDR3 protein: SARDRANIQY

J gene: TRBJ2-1
clone size: few
V gene: TRBV4-1
CDR3 protein: ASSQVIIIGQLYNEQF

J gene: TRBJ1-5
clone size: -
V gene: TRBV10-3
CDR3 protein: AISESARADQPQH

J gene: TRBJ2-7
clone size: -
V gene: TRBV11-2
CDR3 protein: ASSAGLAFYEQY

J gene: TRBJ2-1
clone size: -
V gene: TRBV9
CDR3 protein: ASSDPAGDLNEQF

J gene: TRBJ2-1
clone size: few
V gene: TRBV15
CDR3 protein: ATSREGTRNNEQF

J gene: TRBJ1-2
clone size: few
V gene: TRBV15
CDR3 protein: ATSRGRGVGYT

J gene: TRBJ1-1
clone size: -
V gene: TRBV28
CDR3 protein: ANSSPGGPNTEAF

J gene: TRBJ2-7
clone size: few
V gene: TRBV7-9
CDR3 protein: ASSFGWAGSEQY

J gene: TRBJ2-7
clone size: -
V gene: TRBV4-1
CDR3 protein: ASSQGKGLTYEQY

J gene: TRBJ2-3
clone size: few
V gene: TRBV6-2/TRBV6-3
CDR3 protein: ASSPVSGGADTQY

J gene: TRBJ2-3
clone size: -
V gene: TRBV11-2
CDR3 protein: ASSPRTSGGGPGFSDTQY

J gene: TRBJ2-1
clone size: -
V gene: TRBV20-1
CDR3 protein: SAAGGEGNNEQF

J gene: TRBJ1-2
clone size: few
V gene: TRBV2
CDR3 protein: ASGGQVGYGYT

J gene: TRBJ2-3
clone size: -
V gene: TRBV2
CDR3 protein: ASYERGTDTQY

J gene: TRBJ2-5
clone size: few
V gene: TRBV14
CDR3 protein: ASSQDWKETQY

J gene: TRBJ1-1
clone size: few
V gene: TRBV7-2
CDR3 protein: ASSLPPGSNTEAF

J gene: TRBJ2-2
clone size: -
V gene: TRBV5-1
CDR3 protein: ASSAGIRDTGELF

J gene: TRBJ2-2
clone size: few
V gene: TRBV20-1
CDR3 protein: SASPVAGNTGELF

J gene: TRBJ1-6
clone size: few
V gene: TRBV4-1
CDR3 protein: ASSQGNQATNSPLH

J gene: TRBJ2-5
clone size: few
V gene: TRBV28
CDR3 protein: ASNTSPGLRETQY

J gene: TRBJ2-1
clone size: few
V gene: TRBV7-3
CDR3 protein: ASSLIFNNEQF

J gene: TRBJ2-7
clone size: few
V gene: TRBV7-6
CDR3 protein: ASSHPSGLFEGEQY

J gene: TRBJ2-5
clone size: -
V gene: TRBV7-2
CDR3 protein: ASSFGDSKETQY

J gene: TRBJ1-2
clone size: -
V gene: TRBV20-1
CDR3 protein: SAVQATGEGYGYT

J gene: TRBJ1-4
clone size: few
V gene: TRBV4-1
CDR3 protein: ASSSGPGRTTNEKLF

J gene: TRBJ2-4
clone size: few
V gene: TRBV6-6
CDR3 protein: ASTGARGIQY

J gene: TRBJ2-3
clone size: -
V gene: TRBV9
CDR3 protein: ASGKAGRRTDTQY

J gene: TRBJ2-1
clone size: -
V gene: TRBV6-5
CDR3 protein: ASSFGTGNPGGFNEQF

J gene: TRBJ2-5
clone size: -
V gene: TRBV7-8
CDR3 protein: ASSFRAFDSGETHY

J gene: TRBJ2-1
clone size: few
V gene: TRBV2
CDR3 protein: ASNPGQGY

J gene: TRBJ2-5
clone size: -
V gene: TRBV10-3
CDR3 protein: AIRSQQPPETQY

J gene: TRBJ2-5
clone size: -
V gene: TRBV20-1
CDR3 protein: SALDRSLGETQY

J gene: TRBJ1-4
clone size: few
V gene: TRBV6-6
CDR3 protein: ASSPSGLYEKLF

J gene: TRBJ2-7
clone size: -
V gene: TRBV18
CDR3 protein: ASSGGQGIYEQY

J gene: TRBJ1-2
clone size: few
V gene: TRBV20-1
CDR3 protein: SARLADYGYT

J gene: TRBJ1-2
clone size: few
V gene: TRBV12-3/TRBV12-4
CDR3 protein: ASSFGLSGYT

J gene: TRBJ2-7
clone size: -
V gene: TRBV6-2/TRBV6-3
CDR3 protein: ASSFPSGGLPYEQY

J gene: TRBJ2-5
clone size: -
V gene: TRBV20-1
CDR3 protein: SAGPGETQY

J gene: TRBJ1-4
clone size: few
V gene: TRBV20-1
CDR3 protein: SAGRTGTNEKLF